This T cell receptor (beta chain) comes out of a study of blood T cell repertoires in COVID-19. Study context: Sites across the United States, Italy and Spain contributed samples from acute and convalescent COVID-19. The analysed material was cDNA or gDNA that came from T cells, B-cell-depleted T cells, or PBMCs.

In the original processing: Reference gene primers were amplified, and this amplification served to estimate nucleated cell counts. The data were produced by immunoSEQ multiplex PCR, yet TCRdb's version contains in-frame clones alone and is incomplete. The V and J calls and clone size are taken from that table; D and trimming were inferred from the DNA. The sample lists 85,000 to 100,000 clones; about 90% were seen once. Followed over time, Seattle patients had been enrolled while infection was active. V lost 4 bases to trimming and J lost 1 base, with 12 bases between them. The CDR3 is 15 amino acids. From germline, CDR1 is SGDLS and CDR2 YYNGEE.

The TCR sequence derives from a man over 45 with COVID-19, enrolled during active disease. The chain uses TRBV9 and TRBJ1-5; D possibly corresponds to TRBD1 (5 bases). Input material: peripheral blood. Here the CDR3 DNA reads TGTGCCAGCAGCTCGGGACTAGAAAGCAATCAGCCCCAGCATTTT. Protein sequence: CASSSGLESNQPQHF. Complete variable domain (other parts from reference TRBV9 and TRBJ1-5): DSGVTQTPKHLITATGQRVTLRCSPRSGDLSVYWYQQSLDQGLQFLIQYYNGEERAKGNILERFSAQQFPDLHSELNLSSLELGDSALYFCASSSGLESNQPQHFGDGTRLSIL.